The 22 T cell receptor beta chains presented below share a single source sample, sequenced in a study of shared clonotypes between healthy human individuals. Assay: immunoSEQ multiplex PCR; the TCRdb copy retains only in-frame clones and omits some. The sample lists roughly 1 million clones; more than 75% were seen once. Sequenced sample: memory CD4+ T cells from PBMCs. Noted subset: CD45RA-negative fraction. The source is a man between 18 and 29 years old in good health. Some clones in this sample may be carry-over from other donors' samples.

The chain links TRBV5-1 to TRBJ2-5; 11 nucleotides line up with TRBD1. This CDR3 is 15 amino acids long. Germline V gene lookup returns CDR1 SGHRS and CDR2 YFSETQ. V lost 3 bases to trimming and J lost 4 bases; unmatched junction nucleotides: 5. CDR3 sequence reads: CASSYSGTGGETQYF. The CDR3 DNA reads TGCGCCAGCAGCTATTCCGGGACAGGGGGAGAGACCCAGTACTTC.

This clone was detected only once. The rearrangement uses TRBV10-3 and TRBJ2-7; 7 bases are shared with TRBD2. The germline gives CDR1 ENHRY, CDR2 SYGVKD. The CDR3 totals 16 residues. Germline trimming cut 5 bases from V and 4 bases from J; bases unmatched to any gene: 14. The DNA of the CDR3 is TGTGCCATCAGTCAGTTCCAAGGGCGGGAGTTGTACGAGCAGTACTTC. Protein product: CAISQFQGRELYEQYF.

The CDR3 region has the DNA TGTGCCAGCAGTTCCAGGACAGGCCACTACGAGCAGTACTTC. Translating gives CASSSRTGHYEQYF. The rearrangement joins TRBV2 to TRBJ2-7, with 7 bases lining up with TRBD1. The CDR3 sequence is 14 residues long. V lost 5 bases to trimming and J lost 3 bases; unmatched junction nucleotides: 7. Germline values: CDR1 SNHLY, CDR2 FYNNEI.

The chain carries TRBV19 and TRBJ1-5; no clear D gene. This CDR3 region has 12 residues. V lost 5 bases and J 7 bases, leaving 9 bases between the germline ends. The germline CDR1 and CDR2 sequences are LNHDA and SQIVND (reference sequence). This chain's CDR3 is CASSAYWQPQHF. The CDR3 nucleotides are TGTGCCAGTAGTGCTTATTGGCAGCCCCAGCATTTT. The variable domain in full, completed from reference TRBV19 and TRBJ1-5, reads DGGITQSPKYLFRKEGQNVTLSCEQNLNHDAMYWYRQDPGQGLRLIYYSQIVNDFQKGDIAEGYSVSREKKESFPLTVTSAQKNPTAFYLCASSAYWQPQHFGDGTRLSIL.

The CDR3 protein is CASSLLPQPLDAEAFF. The CDR3 coding sequence is TGCGCCAGCAGCCTACTACCTCAGCCCCTAGACGCTGAAGCTTTCTTT. The rearrangement joins TRBV5-1 to TRBJ1-1, with unresolved D. Deletions cut 4 bases from V and 6 bases from J, with 22 bases between. Germline values: CDR1 SGHRS, CDR2 YFSETQ. This CDR3 contains 16 residues. Complete variable domain (other parts from reference TRBV5-1 and TRBJ1-1): KAGVTQTPRYLIKTRGQQVTLSCSPISGHRSVSWYQQTPGQGLQFLFEYFSETQRNKGNFPGRFSGRQFSNSRSEMNVSTLELGDSALYLCASSLLPQPLDAEAFFGQGTRLTVV.

This clone was counted only a few times. The rearrangement joins TRBV2 to TRBJ2-5; 7 bases are a match to TRBD1. Germline V gene data show CDR1 as SNHLY and CDR2 as FYNNEI. V trimming: 5 bases; J trimming: 3 bases; junction bases outside the gene matches: 3. CDR3 length: 13 residues. The CDR3 coding sequence is TGTGCCAGCAGTATTCAGGGGGAAGAGACCCAGTACTTC. Amino acids: CASSIQGEETQYF.

J is TRBJ2-5 and V is TRBV6-6; 7 bases align to TRBD2. This CDR3 spans 14 amino acids. Germline V gene lookup returns CDR1 MNHNY and CDR2 SVGAGI (reference sequence). The V gene end was trimmed by 5 bases and the J gene end by 2 bases; junction bases not matched to a gene: 5. For the CDR3, the DNA is TGTGCCAGCAGTCAGACTAGCTTGCAAGAGACCCAGTACTTC. This gives the protein CASSQTSLQETQYF.

This clone was observed a handful of times. The chain uses TRBV20-1 and TRBJ1-1, with unresolved D. In germline, CDR1 is DFQATT, CDR2 SNEGSKA (reference sequence). V was pared by 5 bases and J by 10 bases, with 14 bases between. There are 11 residues in the CDR3. The CDR3 DNA sequence: TGCAGTGCTCCCCGCGATTCCGGAGCTTTCTTT. It yields the protein CSAPRDSGAFF.

CDR3 sequence (DNA): TGTGCCAGCAGCCAAGGTTCGTTTTTTCAGTGGCGCGAGCAGTACTTC. This translates into CASSQGSFFQWREQYF. V gene TRBV14 combines with J gene TRBJ2-7; D remains unclear. This CDR3 comprises 16 residues. V was cut by 1 base and J by 6 bases, with 19 bases left in between. CDR1 is SGHDN, CDR2 FVKESK, per germline.

The chain joins TRBV2 to TRBJ2-5; D possibly uses TRBD1 or TRBD2 (5 bases each). Germline assignment: CDR1 SNHLY and CDR2 FYNNEI. The CDR3 totals 13 residues. Trimming shortened V by 6 bases and J by 5 bases, and 13 bases separated the two germline ends. DNA of the CDR3: TGTGCCAGCAGCCCCGGGACGCGCGAGACCCAGTACTTC. Protein product: CASSPGTRETQYF.

The V call is TRBV23-1, the J call TRBJ1-2; no firm D call. TRBV23-1 is an ORF for which the function is uncertain. The CDR3 has 14 residues. V was pared by 0 bases and J by 1 base, with 6 bases between. The CDR3 loop is CASSQSPDNYGYTF. In DNA, the CDR3 is TGCGCCAGCAGTCAATCACCCGATAACTATGGCTACACCTTC.

V and J are TRBV18 and TRBJ2-1; D may be TRBD1 (6 bases). CDR1 is KGHSH and CDR2 is LQKENI in the germline V gene. The V end lost 5 bases, the J end lost 6 bases, and 14 bases lay between the germline ends. This CDR3 is built from 14 residues. CDR3 coding DNA: TGTGCCAGCTCATTCCTAGGGGGTACCAATGAGCAGTTCTTC. Protein: CASSFLGGTNEQFF. Complete variable domain (other parts from reference TRBV18 and TRBJ2-1): NAGVMQNPRHLVRRRGQEARLRCSPMKGHSHVYWYRQLPEEGLKFMVYLQKENIIDESGMPKERFSAEFPKEGPSILRIQQVVRGDSAAYFCASSFLGGTNEQFFGPGTRLTVL.

The chain combines TRBV7-2 with TRBJ1-1; TRBD1 is a possible D gene (5 bases). V was pared by 1 base and J by 8 bases, with 11 bases between. Germline values: CDR1 SGHTA, CDR2 FQGNSA. CDR3 length equals 13 residues. The CDR3 nucleotides read TGTGCCAGCAGCTTAGACGGGACTACCGAAGCTTTCTTT. Its protein product is CASSLDGTTEAFF.

This chain links TRBV7-8 with TRBJ2-1, with 12 bases matching TRBD1. The CDR3 runs to 12 residues. Germline lookup yields CDR1 SGHVS and CDR2 FQNEAQ. The junction had 5 bases not matched to a gene; V was cut back by 4 bases and J by 16 bases. The CDR3: CASSSRGQGAFF. The CDR3 nucleotides read TGTGCCAGCAGCTCTAGGGGACAGGGGGCCTTCTTC.

The rearrangement links TRBV5-4 to TRBJ2-6; D may be TRBD2 (5 bases). Between the trimmed V and J ends, which lost 3 bases and 2 bases, there was a span of 15 bases. There are 17 residues in the CDR3. Per the germline V gene, CDR1 is SGHNT and CDR2 is YYREEE (reference sequence). This CDR3 reads CASSSSRGKTGANVLTF. The DNA of the CDR3 is TGTGCCAGCAGCTCGTCCAGAGGGAAAACTGGGGCCAACGTCCTGACTTTC.

J is TRBJ1-2 and V is TRBV2, with TRBD1 matching 10 bases. V lost 4 bases and J lost 6; bases outside the gene matches: 5. CDR3 size: 14 residues. CDR1 is SNHLY and CDR2 is FYNNEI in the germline V gene. Written as DNA, the CDR3 is TGTGCCAGCAGTGTTAAGGACAGGGGGGATGGCTACACCTTC. Amino acid sequence: CASSVKDRGDGYTF.

This clone was found once. A read error likely explains this, since a far larger clone differs by one base. The V gene is TRBV7-2, the J gene TRBJ2-6; no firm D call. The V and J ends lost 3 bases and 0 bases respectively, with 3 bases between them. CDR1 SGHTA and CDR2 FQGNSA come from the germline V gene. The length of the CDR3 is 14 residues. This CDR3 reads CASSFDSGANVLTF. The CDR3 coding sequence is TGTGCCAGCAGCTTCGACTCTGGGGCCAACGTCCTGACTTTC.

About this clone itself: The same CDR3 can be traced to other DNA sequences in this sample. This chain links TRBV5-1 with TRBJ2-5; possible D gene TRBD1, 5 bases. Germline V gives CDR1 SGHRS, CDR2 YFSETQ. There are 14 residues in the CDR3. Trimming removed 0 bases from V and 1 base from J, with 7 bases in between. The CDR3 DNA is TGCGCCAGCAGCTTGGGGCAGGGCCAAGAGACCCAGTACTTC. Amino acid sequence: CASSLGQGQETQYF.

The rearrangement joins TRBV5-1 to TRBJ1-1; D not certain. Germline-derived CDR1 and CDR2 are SGHRS and YFSETQ. This CDR3 region has 15 residues. V was clipped by 3 bases and J by 0 bases, with 12 bases between them. The CDR3 here is CASSSHQVVNTEAFF. CDR3 bases: TGCGCCAGCAGCTCTCACCAAGTGGTGAACACTGAAGCTTTCTTT. The full variable domain, completed using reference TRBV5-1 and TRBJ1-1, is KAGVTQTPRYLIKTRGQQVTLSCSPISGHRSVSWYQQTPGQGLQFLFEYFSETQRNKGNFPGRFSGRQFSNSRSEMNVSTLELGDSALYLCASSSHQVVNTEAFFGQGTRLTVV.

The chain has TRBV10-2 and TRBJ2-2; TRBD1 aligns across 9 bases. Germline V CDR1 and CDR2: WSHSY, SAAADI. The CDR3 runs to 13 residues. J gave up 7 bases and V 9 bases, and 6 bases lay outside the gene matches. The CDR3 region has the DNA TGCGCCAGTTTACAGGGGGCTGGCGGGGAGCTGTTTTTT. It codes for CASLQGAGGELFF.

This clone was found once. The chain couples TRBV5-1 to TRBJ2-2, with D uncertain. Germline loops: CDR1 SGHRS, CDR2 YFSETQ. The length of the CDR3 is 17 residues. Trimming removed 0 bases from V and 3 bases from J, with 15 bases in between. The CDR3 DNA reads TGCGCCAGCAGCTTGGAGGGATCCTTGACTTACACCGGGGAGCTGTTTTTT. It specifies CASSLEGSLTYTGELFF.

CDR3 loop: CASSPEVAGGTNEKLFF. The CDR3 coding sequence is TGTGCCAGCAGCCCGGAGGTGGCTGGTGGAACTAATGAAAAACTGTTTTTT. The chain carries TRBV7-6 and TRBJ1-4, with unresolved D. Looked up from germline, CDR1 is SGHVS and CDR2 is FNYEAQ. The CDR3 contains 17 residues. The V end was cut by 5 bases, the J end by 1 base, with 17 bases between.